A single sample is the source of the 15 T cell receptor beta chains below, sequenced in a study of T cell responses to AZD1222 COVID-19 vaccine. Assay used: immunoSEQ multiplex PCR; TCRdb lists only in-frame clones, some missing. The table lists approximately 150,000 clones, 80% to 95% of them singletons. The sequencing here drew on peripheral blood, taken 28 days after the second AZD1222 dose. These receptors all come from an adult who received the AZD1222 COVID-19 vaccine.

The rearrangement uses TRBV19 and TRBJ2-1; D might be TRBD1 or TRBD2, each matching 5 bases. The CDR3 runs to 13 residues. Germline V gene lookup returns CDR1 LNHDA and CDR2 SQIVND (reference sequence). Trimming cost V 4 bases and J 6 bases, with 10 bases left between them. CDR3 residues: CASSRGTANEQFF. CDR3 coding DNA: TGTGCCAGTAGTAGAGGGACGGCCAATGAGCAGTTCTTC.

This chain uses TRBV27 with TRBJ1-4; D not resolved. V was clipped by 2 bases and J by 7 bases, with 11 bases between them. The CDR3 runs 14 residues. CDR1 MNHEY and CDR2 SMNVEV come from the germline V gene (reference sequence). CDR3 DNA sequence: TGTGCCAGCAGTTTAAGTCTGGCGGCTGAAAAACTGTTTTTT. This gives the protein CASSLSLAAEKLFF.

V gene TRBV5-4 combines with J gene TRBJ2-4, with 7 bases lining up with TRBD1. CDR3 length: 13 amino acids. Trimming removed 9 bases from V and 4 bases from J; junction bases left unmatched: 7. Looked up from germline, CDR1 is SGHNT and CDR2 is YYREEE (reference sequence). CDR3 sequence (DNA): TGTGCCACCGGGACAGCCACAAAAAACATTCAGTACTTC. Translation: CATGTATKNIQYF.

This clone was seen only once. The rearrangement uses TRBV27 and TRBJ1-2; weak D call: TRBD1 (6 bases). Trimming left V 7 bases short and J 4 bases short, with 16 bases between. CDR3 size: 14 residues. CDR1 and CDR2 (germline): MNHEY, SMNVEV (reference sequence). The CDR3 DNA follows: TGTGCCAGCACCCGGGGGGGGGCTGGCTATGGCTACACCTTC. It yields the protein CASTRGGAGYGYTF.

The chain carries TRBV28 and TRBJ2-5; D ambiguous. The V gene lost 10 bases and the J gene lost 5 bases, with 11 bases spanning the gap. This CDR3 is built from 11 residues. Germline V gene lookup returns CDR1 MDHEN and CDR2 SYDVKM. The CDR3 loop reads CAIRRRETQYF. The CDR3 bases are TGTGCCATCCGCAGACGCGAGACCCAGTACTTC.

The chain uses TRBV5-6 and TRBJ2-5; possible D gene TRBD2, 6 bases. Germline lookup yields CDR1 SGHDT and CDR2 YYEEEE. V lost 1 base, J lost 4 bases, and 11 bases lay in between. There are 14 residues in the CDR3. CDR3: CASSLTDYRETQYF. The CDR3 bases are TGTGCCAGCAGCTTGACGGACTATAGAGAGACCCAGTACTTC.

The chain links TRBV28 to TRBJ2-1, with 8 bases that match TRBD2. V lost 3 bases to trimming and J lost 0 bases; unmatched junction nucleotides: 10. Germline lookup yields CDR1 MDHEN and CDR2 SYDVKM. This CDR3 spans 18 amino acids. CDR3 nucleotide sequence: TGTGCCAGCAGTTTCCAGCCTGGACTAGCCCTCTCCTACAATGAGCAGTTCTTC. It is translated as CASSFQPGLALSYNEQFF.

The chain links TRBV6-5 to TRBJ2-7; D unclear. V dropped 2 bases and J dropped 5 bases, with 16 bases sitting between them. The CDR3 runs 15 residues. Germline V gene sequence: CDR1 MNHEY, CDR2 SVGAGI. The CDR3 nucleotides are TGTGCCAGCAGTTACCGCCTCCCTAGGAAGGACGAGCAGTACTTC. It codes for CASSYRLPRKDEQYF.

The chain is built from TRBV28 and TRBJ2-7; D is uncertain. Germline CDR1 MDHEN, CDR2 SYDVKM. The V end lost 7 bases, the J end lost 0 bases, and 10 bases lay between the germline ends. This CDR3 has 13 amino acids. As DNA, the CDR3 is TGTGCCAGCAATCCGGGTCACTCCTACGAGCAGTACTTC. This translates into CASNPGHSYEQYF.

V usage is TRBV7-2 and J usage is TRBJ2-1; no firm D call. With 8 bases removed from V and 9 bases from J, the gap between germline ends came to 17 bases. The CDR3 length is 13 residues. Germline CDR1 is SGHTA and CDR2 is FQGNSA. The CDR3 spells CASSPPSAPEQFF. CDR3 nucleotide sequence: TGTGCCAGCTCCCCCCCCAGCGCGCCTGAGCAGTTCTTC. The full variable domain, completed using reference TRBV7-2 and TRBJ2-1, is GAGVSQSPSNKVTEKGKDVELRCDPISGHTALYWYRQSLGQGLEFLIYFQGNSAPDKSGLPSDRFSAERTGGSVSTLTIQRTQQEDSAVYLCASSPPSAPEQFFGPGTRLTVL.

V and J are TRBV9 and TRBJ2-7, with 8 bases that match TRBD1. J gave up 4 bases and V 3 bases, and 6 bases lay outside the gene matches. The V gene's germline CDR1 is SGDLS and CDR2 YYNGEE. This CDR3 is 14 amino acids long. The CDR3 bases are TGTGCCAGCAGCGCAACAGGGGGGTCGTACGAGCAGTACTTC. Amino acids: CASSATGGSYEQYF.

In regard to this clone: This sample also contains other DNA sequences that code for the same CDR3. The chain joins TRBV10-1 to TRBJ1-2; D may be TRBD1 (6 bases). Germline lookup yields CDR1 WNHNN and CDR2 SYGVQD (reference sequence). With 2 bases removed from V and 2 bases from J, the gap between germline ends came to 6 bases. This CDR3 is built from 13 residues. The DNA of the CDR3 is TGCGCCAGCAGTGAGGACAGGAACTATGGCTACACCTTC. It specifies CASSEDRNYGYTF.

This chain joins TRBV7-9 and TRBJ2-1; 7 bases match TRBD1. CDR3 length equals 14 residues. Germline CDR1 SEHNR, CDR2 FQNEAQ (reference sequence). V was pared by 5 bases and J by 6 bases, with 7 bases of the junction left unmatched. CDR3 sequence: CASSQTGTFNEQFF. Written as DNA, the CDR3 is TGTGCCAGCAGCCAGACAGGGACGTTCAATGAGCAGTTCTTC.

The chain is built from TRBV5-1 and TRBJ1-1, with a possible D match to TRBD1 (6 bases). V was pared by 0 bases and J by 5 bases, with 8 bases between. This CDR3 comprises 13 residues. The germline V gene encodes CDR1 SGHRS and CDR2 YFSETQ. CDR3 region: CASSLEGGTEAFF. For the CDR3, the DNA is TGCGCCAGCAGCTTGGAAGGGGGGACTGAAGCTTTCTTT. The full variable domain, rest sourced from reference TRBV5-1 and TRBJ1-1, is KAGVTQTPRYLIKTRGQQVTLSCSPISGHRSVSWYQQTPGQGLQFLFEYFSETQRNKGNFPGRFSGRQFSNSRSEMNVSTLELGDSALYLCASSLEGGTEAFFGQGTRLTVV.

This chain connects TRBV9 to TRBJ1-1; D uncertain. The CDR3 covers 14 residues. V lost 0 bases and J lost 1, with 7 bases in between. Germline V lookup: CDR1 SGDLS, CDR2 YYNGEE. CDR3 amino acids: CASSVAAENTEAFF. CDR3 bases: TGTGCCAGCAGCGTAGCGGCGGAGAACACTGAAGCTTTCTTT.